This TCR beta chain was documented in a study of cytomegalovirus exposure and HLA in healthy donors (dated by TCRdb to between 2016 and 2019). Looking at the study overall: In an earlier analysis of under 750 of the donors, 276 Gb of sequence data and 117 million unique TCR beta sequences from about 179 million T cells were reported. A later genetic analysis used genome-wide SNP genotypes for about 60% of the roughly 670 donors, treating that subset as a discovery cohort. The later analysis used no new phenotypic data to find candidate immune exposures, relying instead on TCR beta sequences and their occurrence across donors. Among the roughly 370 genotyped donors, under 90% belonged to the genetic ancestry cluster associated with self-reported Caucasian donors. The study aimed to test whether signatures of past pathogen exposure could be identified by cataloging public T cell receptors. Using immunosequencing, the study profiled T cell repertoires from around 670 subjects and related those repertoires to cytomegalovirus serostatus. About 320 gigabases of sequencing data and 78 million or so unique TCR sequences were included in an early release covering about 700 HLA-typed donors. Four or five DR-DQ haplotypes were treated as single units for association and clustering because of strong linkage in the cohort. Along with the approximately 700-subject first cohort, a separate validation cohort of over a hundred different subjects was used. To predict cytomegalovirus infection status, the study combined high-throughput TCR immunosequencing, statistical association of individual TCRs with disease status, and machine learning. Among roughly 400 genotyped donors of the cohort, an average of approximately 240,000 unique TCR beta nucleotide sequences was sequenced per donor, of which about 19% were non-productive. In a later analysis, previously published TCR beta repertoires from 666 donors were re-analyzed and high-resolution HLA genotyping was added so that TCR occurrence patterns could be studied. In an earlier analysis of several hundred of the donors, high-throughput TCR beta sequencing was used to judge whether each TCR beta V gene segment behaved as functional or pseudogenic. Every repertoire in the discovery cohort had been generated on one and the same sequencing platform. Donor age, sex, ethnicity and CMV serostatus were collected together with the repertoire data. HLA typing covered class I and class II loci at four-digit resolution. Typing coverage varied by locus: about 629-640 donors for A, B, C, DRB1 and DQB1; roughly 510 for DQA1; about 570 for DPA1; more than 450 for DPB1. Overall study outcomes, separate from this receptor: Correlated functional status among segregating V segments might be attributable to linkage disequilibrium, but an unknown experimental factor could not be ruled out. In this cohort, only TCR beta chains were sequenced, and detectable features were limited by the absence of alpha or paired-chain data. Several of the top co-occurrence clusters appeared to be linked to parvovirus B19, influenza, CMV and Epstein-Barr virus, according to a later analysis. The 87-base-pair reads could not distinguish some IMGT-functional V segments, including TRBV6-2 and TRBV6-3, so those segments were excluded. A later analysis found that TCR association rates varied across HLA loci, with DRB1 alleles showing the most associated TCRs and HLA-C alleles the fewest. In an earlier analysis of under 600 of the donors, most TCR beta V segments were observed in productive rearrangements about 87% or about 30% of the time, broadly matching IMGT annotations. A total of fewer than 200 TCR beta chains were listed by the study as associated with cytomegalovirus. A cluster of highly shared sequence variants was judged likely to represent a technical artifact of the sequencing pipeline. A later analysis found that HLA-associated TCR beta chains were more clonally expanded and had lower generation probabilities than equally common non-associated chains. The presence/absence analyses assumed that sequencing depth was roughly uniform across donors, and that assumption may not be true. In a later genetic analysis, fewer N-insertions in productive TCRs were reported among donors in an Asian-associated ancestry cluster than the roughly 640-donor mean. A later analysis found that most CMV-associated TCR beta chains appeared HLA-restricted, with HLA associations seemingly driven largely by CMV exposure. Across donors, most TCR sequences were observed very rarely, whereas some public TCRs were present in many individuals. Assigning TCR associations to individual alleles was difficult when HLA alleles, especially DR and DQ, strongly co-occurred. The authors suggested that the approach could potentially be extended to other disease states and immunological phenotypes. A further reported finding was that TCR beta sequences accurately predicted the HLA-A and HLA-B alleles for most subjects in the first cohort. Cytomegalovirus status was reported to be diagnosed by the classifier with high specificity and sensitivity in both the original and validation cohorts. CMV serostatus was the only immune exposure information available for the cohort. Three of the identified cytomegalovirus-associated TCR beta chains were confirmed in vitro to be specific for cytomegalovirus antigens. A later genetic analysis associated a missense DCLRE1C variant with V-gene and J-gene trimming of TCR beta chains, and an independent cohort replicated the association. Specific HLA alleles were associated with 15,000 to 20,000 TCR beta sequences at a false discovery rate of 0.05 in a later analysis. Approximately 16 rarely observed V segments, including chromosome 9 orphons, were excluded from the earlier analysis of just under 600 of the donors because counts were too low. Because HLA typing was unavailable for some donors at each locus, only the typed subset was used in association tests.

The cohort consisted of fewer than 700 healthy bone marrow donors. Cohort members were all nominally healthy when sampled, although unrecorded immune exposures were likely present. The donor was CMV seronegative and was included in the group of around 320 seronegative cohort members. A peripheral blood sample was provided by each donor, and peripheral blood mononuclear cells were used for TCR beta sequencing. The Qiagen DNeasy Blood Extraction Kit was used to extract genomic DNA from the blood cell samples. For this clone: Its cognate antigen has yet to be identified. Nothing much larger sits one base from this clone, and base qualities are not available.

Library creation used the immunoSEQ multiplex PCR assay. The multiplex PCR relied on a mix of 60 forward primers for TCR Vbeta segments and 13 reverse primers for TCR Jbeta segments. Amplification of the CDR3 region of rearranged TCR beta genes was performed with a multiplex PCR assay on genomic DNA. Amplified TCR beta libraries were sequenced as 87-base-pair reads on the Illumina HiSeq System. Per the source publication's procedure: Across the 670 or so repertoires, a later analysis counted approximately 75 million unique TCR beta chains, roughly 11 million of which were shared by at least two donors. Raw reads were error-corrected and collapsed into unique sequences with a nearest-neighbor algorithm that merged closely related sequences to remove PCR and sequencing errors. To assign V, D and J gene segments, CDR3 sequences were aligned to IMGT reference sequences. For a sequence to be retained, a match of at least six nucleotides was required to both a V gene segment and a J gene segment. A rearrangement was called productive if the CDR3 had no stop codons and remained in frame with V and J, and every other rearrangement was called non-productive. CDR3 was defined by IMGT convention, running from the second conserved V-encoded cysteine to the conserved J-encoded phenylalanine. The earlier analysis of 450 to 750 of the donors excluded any sequence lacking an unambiguous match to a single V gene segment. An earlier analysis of 587 of the donors called V segments functional above 56.7% productive rearrangements and segregating when the between-donor standard deviation exceeded 5%. A statistical classification framework was built for diagnosing cytomegalovirus status from the catalog of TCR beta chain sequences. V and J gene assignment, in a later analysis, came from comparing TCR nucleotide sequences with IMGT/GENE-DB human TR gene sequences. The TCRdist pipeline was used in a later analysis to assign CDR3 sequences and most-parsimonious VDJ recombination scenarios. A later analysis defined each TCR beta chain by its CDR3 amino acid sequence plus V-gene family, and excluded reads lacking a unique V-gene family. A later analysis removed roughly 590 highly shared, low-generation-probability nucleotide sequences to deal with suspected cross-contamination and a sequencing artifact. A later analysis calculated a clonal expansion index for each public chain from normalized within-repertoire ranks of inferred template counts. Generation probabilities in a later analysis came from a VDJ recombination model fitted to out-of-frame rearrangements, and those results were checked against IGoR. Hypergeometric tests were used in a later analysis to score TCR-TCR, TCR-HLA and TCR-CMV co-occurrence, with a repertoire-size bias correction applied to the TCR pairs. To estimate false discovery rates, a later analysis permuted the HLA or CMV assignments 20 times. In a later analysis, co-occurring TCRs were grouped using DBSCAN, and TCRdist sequence similarity was added for clustering within HLA-allele-positive subsets. Co-occurrence clustering excluded repertoires with fewer than 30,000 or more than 120,000 public chains, plus five with anomalous nucleotide sharing. TCRdb took this table from immuneACCESS and kept in-frame rearrangements with V and J called. Such tables lack part of the clones; where checked against another copy, unresolved V genes explain under half of the gap, and the rest is unexplained. From that table come the V and J calls and clone size; the DNA was used to work out D and trimming. The sample table contains around 150,000 clones; only one count was recorded for 70% to 90% of them. The ten largest clones take up around 0.51% of the sample.

Between the V and J ends, shortened by 8 bases and 0 bases respectively, the junction contains 14 bases. Looking up the germline V gene yields CDR1 SGHTA and CDR2 FQGTGA. From cysteine to phenylalanine, the CDR3 is 14 amino acids long. Solely the CDR3 DNA is kept, with 42 bases framed from the first base. The V and J genes are TRBV7-3 and TRBJ2-7; the D gene is possibly TRBD2, with 5 bases matching. Sequencing was performed on PBMCs. This receptor was identified in a woman in her forties in good health and CMV-seronegative. The base sequence is TGTGCCAGCCGTGTGGGAGCCAGCTCCTACGAGCAGTACTTC. Its protein is CASRVGASSYEQYF.